This entry lists 25 T cell receptor beta chains sequenced from one sample in a study of shared clonotypes between healthy human individuals. The data were produced by immunoSEQ multiplex PCR, yet TCRdb's version contains in-frame clones alone and is incomplete. The table lists about 2 million clones, roughly 95% of them singletons. Terminally differentiated effector memory CD45RA+ cells were excluded by CCR7 positive selection of CD45RO-negative cells. The specimen was naive CD8+ T cells sorted from blood. These receptors all come from a man aged 18 to 35 in good health.

The CDR3 reads CASSEASGAVSYNEQFF. DNA for the CDR3: TGTGCCAGCAGTGAGGCTAGCGGGGCGGTTTCCTACAATGAGCAGTTCTTC. V and J are TRBV2 and TRBJ2-1; 9 positions agree with TRBD2. CDR3 length: 17 residues. Germline V gene sequence: CDR1 SNHLY, CDR2 FYNNEI. Losses at the gene ends were 3 bases for V and 1 base for J; bases not matched to a gene: 7.

The CDR3 loop is CASSTRVLARGTGEQYF. The CDR3 nucleotides read TGTGCCAGCAGCACCCGGGTTCTAGCGCGGGGGACAGGCGAGCAGTACTTC. This chain links TRBV13 with TRBJ2-7, with D possibly TRBD1 on 8 matching bases. The CDR3 is made up of 17 amino acids. V was cut by 5 bases and J by 6 bases, with 26 bases left in between. Looked up from germline, CDR1 is PRHDT and CDR2 is FYEKMQ (reference sequence).

J is TRBJ2-4 and V is TRBV2; 9 bases align to TRBD1. Losses at the gene ends were 6 bases for V and 6 bases for J; bases not matched to a gene: 15. This CDR3 comprises 17 residues. Germline V gene lookup returns CDR1 SNHLY and CDR2 FYNNEI. CDR3: CASRRLYASGQGNIQYF. The CDR3 DNA follows: TGTGCCAGCAGGAGGTTGTACGCTTCGGGACAGGGAAACATTCAGTACTTC.

The V and J genes are TRBV9 and TRBJ1-2, with 8 positions matching TRBD1. The CDR3 runs 14 residues. Germline CDR1 SGDLS, CDR2 YYNGEE. V gave up 0 bases and J gave up 4 bases; unmatched junction bases: 2. This CDR3 reads CASSVGTGPYGYTF. The CDR3 DNA is TGTGCCAGCAGCGTAGGGACAGGGCCCTATGGCTACACCTTC.

CDR3 bases: TGTGCCAGCAGTGAGGAGGGGGTAGGGGACGAGCAGTACTTC. Encoded protein: CASSEEGVGDEQYF. J is TRBJ2-7 and V is TRBV6-1; D is possibly TRBD1 or TRBD2 (6 bases each). The CDR3 length is 14 residues. Germline V gene sequence: CDR1 MNHNS, CDR2 SASEGT. V was pared by 3 bases and J by 5 bases, with 14 bases between.

With respect to this clone: This sample includes further DNA sequences coding for the same CDR3. The genes are TRBV28 and TRBJ2-1; D gene ambiguous. The CDR3 runs to 13 residues. Germline V gives CDR1 MDHEN, CDR2 SYDVKM. Trimming shortened V by 3 bases and J by 5 bases, and 8 bases separated the two germline ends. As DNA, the CDR3 is TGTGCCAGCAGTTTCCGGCCCGACAATGAGCAGTTCTTC. This encodes CASSFRPDNEQFF.

The chain combines TRBV5-4 with TRBJ2-7; 13 bases are a match to TRBD2. The V segment lost 2 bases and the J segment 4 bases; nucleotides outside the gene matches: 3. This CDR3 spans 15 amino acids. CDR1 and CDR2 (germline): SGHNT, YYREEE (reference sequence). CDR3 sequence reads: CASSFSTSGGYEQYF. The CDR3 region has the DNA TGTGCCAGCAGCTTTTCGACTAGCGGGGGGTACGAGCAGTACTTC.

The gene calls are TRBV5-6 and TRBJ2-7, with TRBD2 as a possible D gene (5 bases). Trimming removed 0 bases from V and 7 bases from J, with 11 bases in between. The V gene's germline CDR1 is SGHDT and CDR2 YYEEEE. The CDR3 covers 13 residues. This chain's CDR3 is CASSLVASREQYF. The CDR3 region has the DNA TGTGCCAGCAGCTTGGTGGCTAGCCGTGAGCAGTACTTC.

The genes are TRBV11-3 and TRBJ2-3; D uncertain. The CDR3 consists of 15 residues. V was clipped by 2 bases and J by 2 bases, with 11 bases between them. CDR1 is SGHNT and CDR2 is YENEEA in the germline V gene. CDR3 sequence reads: CASSLSLENTDTQYF. The DNA of the CDR3 is TGTGCCAGCAGCTTATCACTGGAAAACACAGATACGCAGTATTTT.

This chain uses TRBV7-2 with TRBJ2-7; D call uncertain. This CDR3 has 13 amino acids. The germline gives CDR1 SGHTA, CDR2 FQGNSA. V lost 3 bases and J lost 0, with 6 bases in between. The CDR3 region is CASSFVSSYEQYF. Written as DNA, the CDR3 is TGTGCCAGCAGCTTTGTGAGCTCCTACGAGCAGTACTTC.

Concerning this clone: The same CDR3 can be traced to other DNA sequences in this sample. This chain uses TRBV5-4 with TRBJ2-7; 9 positions agree with TRBD1. The V gene's germline CDR1 is SGHNT and CDR2 YYREEE (reference sequence). CDR3 length: 14 amino acids. The trim removed 0 bases at V and 4 bases at J, leaving 2 bases unmatched. The CDR3 nucleotides read TGTGCCAGCAGCTTGGGGACAGGGGCGTACGAGCAGTACTTC. This sequence encodes CASSLGTGAYEQYF.

The rearrangement uses TRBV4-3 and TRBJ2-7; 12 bases align to TRBD1. The CDR3 length is 15 residues. The germline CDR1 and CDR2 sequences are LGHNA and YSLEER. V dropped 0 bases and J dropped 8; count of bases not matched to a gene: 5. The chain's CDR3 is CASSQDGTGGLKQYF. In DNA form, the CDR3 reads TGCGCCAGCAGCCAAGATGGGACAGGGGGCTTAAAGCAGTACTTC.

The chain has TRBV10-2 and TRBJ2-7; 11 bases are a match to TRBD2. This CDR3 comprises 16 residues. Germline V CDR1 and CDR2: WSHSY, SAAADI. The V gene end was trimmed by 6 bases and the J gene end by 4 bases; junction bases not matched to a gene: 11. CDR3 sequence (DNA): TGCGCCAGCAGGGAGAAACAGGGACTAGCGGTATACGAGCAGTACTTC. Its translation: CASREKQGLAVYEQYF.

This clone was counted once. CDR3 protein: CASSVEGSGVTDTQYF. The CDR3 DNA reads TGTGCCAGCAGCGTAGAAGGTAGCGGGGTCACAGATACGCAGTATTTT. The chain joins TRBV9 to TRBJ2-3; 8 bases are a match to TRBD2. There are 16 residues in the CDR3. Germline CDR1 and CDR2: SGDLS and YYNGEE. After removal of 0 bases from V and 2 bases from J, the junction contained 5 bases not matched to a gene.

The chain has TRBV13 and TRBJ2-7; D assignment may be TRBD1 or TRBD2 (5 bases each). From germline, CDR1 is PRHDT and CDR2 FYEKMQ (reference sequence). The CDR3 covers 12 residues. V was pared by 5 bases and J by 5 bases, with 10 bases between. The DNA for the CDR3 is TGTGCCAGCAGCCCCATGGGGGACGAGCAGTACTTC. Translation: CASSPMGDEQYF. The full variable domain, with the rest looked up from reference TRBV13 and TRBJ2-7, is AAGVIQSPRHLIKEKRETATLKCYPIPRHDTVYWYQQGPGQDPQFLISFYEKMQSDKGSIPDRFSAQQFSDYHSELNMSSLELGDSALYFCASSPMGDEQYFGPGTRLTVT.

The chain links TRBV6-1 to TRBJ1-5; tentative D call: TRBD1 (6 bases). The germline gives CDR1 MNHNS, CDR2 SASEGT. This CDR3 is built from 15 residues. The V and J ends lost 1 base and 4 bases respectively, with 11 bases between them. The CDR3 reads CASSEEGGANQPQHF. The CDR3 bases are TGTGCCAGCAGTGAAGAGGGGGGGGCTAATCAGCCCCAGCATTTT.

This clone was detected once. V is TRBV27 and J is TRBJ1-5; unclear D gene. From germline, CDR1 is MNHEY and CDR2 SMNVEV (reference sequence). The CDR3 runs to 14 residues. The ends were cut back, 8 bases at V and 7 bases at J, with 18 bases in the middle. The CDR3 bases are TGTGCCAGCCCCGGAGGGCCCGTTCTACAGCCCCAGCATTTT. It yields the protein CASPGGPVLQPQHF.

The V and J genes are TRBV15 and TRBJ2-1; D remains unclear. CDR1 and CDR2 from the germline V gene are LNHNV and YYDKDF (reference sequence). Trimming stripped 5 bases from V and 5 bases from J, with 4 bases between. The CDR3 sequence is 11 residues long. CDR3 loop: CATSQNNEQFF. CDR3 DNA sequence: TGTGCCACCAGCCAAAACAATGAGCAGTTCTTC.

The chain has TRBV30 and TRBJ2-1; possibly TRBD2 for D (7 bases). Germline assignment: CDR1 GTSNPN and CDR2 SVGIG (reference sequence). The CDR3 has 16 amino acids. V lost 4 bases, J lost 7 bases, and 23 bases lay in between. The CDR3 nucleotides read TGTGCCTGGAATCCGCGGAACATGGGGGGGCCTAATGAGCAGTTCTTC. Amino acids: CAWNPRNMGGPNEQFF.

The V and J genes are TRBV4-1 and TRBJ2-1, with 13 bases fitting TRBD2. This CDR3 contains 15 residues. V lost 4 bases to trimming and J lost 6 bases; unmatched junction nucleotides: 3. CDR1 MGHRA and CDR2 YSYEKL come from the germline V gene. CDR3 sequence reads: CASSLRLAGGNEQFF. CDR3 coding DNA: TGCGCCAGCAGCCTCCGACTAGCGGGAGGCAATGAGCAGTTCTTC.

This clone has just one count. The V call is TRBV7-9, the J call TRBJ1-1; maybe TRBD1 (6 bases). V was shortened by 1 base and J by 14 bases, with 14 bases between the two germline ends. Germline V gene lookup returns CDR1 SEHNR and CDR2 FQNEAQ (reference sequence). The CDR3 covers 12 residues. CDR3 sequence: CASSLGGDKPFF. The CDR3 DNA follows: TGTGCCAGCAGCTTAGGAGGGGACAAGCCATTCTTT.

The chain links TRBV21-1 to TRBJ2-5; TRBD2, the D gene given by the table, was not confirmed from the DNA. TRBV21-1 is a documented pseudogene. The CDR3 covers 17 residues. CDR3 amino acids: CASSKGGTSVIQETQYF. The CDR3 DNA reads as TGTGCCAGCAGCAAAGGAGGGACTAGCGTTATCCAAGAGACCCAGTACTTC.

V gene TRBV20-1 combines with J gene TRBJ1-1, with D unresolved. Trimming removed 3 bases from V and 7 bases from J, with 9 bases in between. The germline V gene has CDR1 DFQATT and CDR2 SNEGSKA (reference sequence). This CDR3 is built from 11 residues. In DNA, the CDR3 is TGCAGTGCTAGTCTGTTCGGTGAAGCTTTCTTT. It codes for CSASLFGEAFF.

Concerning this clone: Other DNA sequences in the sample encode the same CDR3. This chain's CDR3 is CASSYALSGANVLTF. Here the CDR3 DNA reads TGTGCCAGCAGTTACGCTTTATCTGGGGCCAACGTCCTGACTTTC. V usage is TRBV6-5 and J usage is TRBJ2-6, with D uncertain. Trimming took 2 bases from V and 1 from J, leaving 6 bases between them. The V gene's germline CDR1 is MNHEY and CDR2 SVGAGI. The CDR3 runs 15 residues.

On this clone itself: The sample holds other DNA sequences that translate to the same CDR3. The chain uses TRBV25-1 and TRBJ2-1, with D unresolved. The CDR3 sequence is 13 residues long. V lost 4 bases to trimming and J lost 4 bases, with 8 bases between them. Looked up from germline, CDR1 is MGHDK and CDR2 is SYGVNS. The CDR3 sequence is CASSVDSYNEQFF. The CDR3 bases are TGTGCCAGCAGTGTTGATAGTTACAATGAGCAGTTCTTC.